Given below is one TCR beta chain in context. Antigen: not known. This entry is derived from a study of regulatory T cells in long-lasting Graves disease. Researchers made TCR beta libraries by using iRepertoire HTBI primers and running Arm-PCR on CDR3 regions. Via MiXCR, TCRdb re-called the multiplex PCR reads, giving one row per CDR3 protein. The profile covers 450,000 to 700,000 distinct CDR3 sequences, with about 14% appearing a single time and roughly 10% taken by the ten largest. Whole-study results and caveats: Among the persistent patients, fewer than 3,000 public clonotypes were shared, more than the approximately 970 shared among new patients. Graves' patients with persistent disease showed TCR diversity lower than patients newly diagnosed.

The V and J ends lost 4 bases and 0 bases respectively, with 7 bases between them. Germline V gene lookup returns CDR1 SEHNR and CDR2 FQNEAQ (reference sequence). CDR3 length: 13 amino acids. Stated time point: newly diagnosed GD, antithyroid drugs for less than 3 months. Researchers made the TCR library from RNA that was extracted from PBMCs. Staff drew around 8.6 milliliters of peripheral blood into EDTA tubes. These data were also filed under a second study, of T cells in Graves' hyperthyroidism and ophthalmopathy. That study adds: The TCR CDR3 was amplified in a first-round RT-PCR using the HTBI primer set.

This sample comprised peripheral blood mononuclear cells (PBMCs), obtained at new diagnosis, from a patient treated with antithyroid drugs. J is TRBJ2-7 and V is TRBV7-9, with D maybe TRBD2 (5 bases). The clonotype comes from a man aged 25-45 years with Graves disease. The CDR3 DNA follows: TGTGCCAGCAGCTCTAGCCCCTCCTACGAGCAGTACTTC. It codes for CASSSSPSYEQYF.